This TCR beta chain appears in the sequencing data of a study of blood T cell repertoires in COVID-19. Study information: Sample material is recorded as cDNA or gDNA derived from T cells, B-cell-depleted T cells, or PBMCs.

Assay used: immunoSEQ multiplex PCR; TCRdb lists only in-frame clones, some missing. The sample has a few hundred thousand clones; about 90% are singletons. Enrollees, about 18 to 89 years old, lived in around 23 US areas. Germline V gene lookup returns CDR1 MNHEY and CDR2 SMNVEV (reference sequence). Trimming pared 6 bases from V and 0 bases from J, leaving 12 bases between. The CDR3 has 15 residues. The source material was PBMCs or T cells enriched from blood (not recorded which). This receptor was taken from a woman aged 30 to 39 who had recovered from COVID-19. The chain combines TRBV27 with TRBJ2-4; D may be TRBD1 (5 bases). The CDR3 spells CASSTGGRAKNIQYF. The CDR3 DNA reads TGTGCCAGCAGCACAGGCGGCCGAGCCAAAAACATTCAGTACTTC.